This TCR beta chain came from a study of response to subunit inactivated influenza vaccine. TCRdb itself ran the RT-PCR reads through MiXCR, one entry per CDR3 protein. Altogether fewer than 800,000 distinct CDR3 sequences are present, about a sixth being singletons, with the ten largest covering around a tenth. The sequence came from a man over 45 who received an inactivated influenza vaccine. Sequencing used PBMCs from blood, obtained less than 13 days after vaccination.

The CDR3, as DNA: TGTGCCAGCAGCTTAGCGGGACAGGGGACCTCCTACGAGCAGTACTTC. Protein product: CASSLAGQGTSYEQYF. The chain is built from TRBV7-8 and TRBJ2-7, with TRBD1 matching 10 bases. The V and J ends lost 0 bases and 0 bases, in that order; junction bases with no gene match: 2. Germline lookup yields CDR1 SGHVS and CDR2 FQNEAQ. The CDR3 totals 16 residues.